This T cell receptor beta chain came from a study of blood T cells in healthy people across ages. The CDR3 length is 13 residues. CDR1 is SGHTA and CDR2 is FQGNSA in the germline V gene. Points from the study as a whole: It was the long-lived donors that had more naive CD4+ cells and higher diversity than aged donors.

Every donor contributed roughly 11 milliliters of peripheral blood by blood draw. Through a sample-barcoded 5' primer and a J-beta primer mix, a second PCR was run for roughly 7 to 11 cycles. Each of the cDNA molecules was tagged by a template-switch adaptor with 12 random nucleotides. Each CDR3 protein is one row after TCRdb ran MiXCR on the 5' RACE reads. The sample records around 500,000 distinct CDR3 sequences, around half being singletons. On this clonotype itself: The antigen is unknown.

This chain uses TRBV7-2 with TRBJ2-4, with unresolved D. Matching the DNA end better, TRBJ2-7 makes the J call doubtful. The sample comprised blood. This receptor was identified in a man older than 75 in good health. The CDR3 sequence is CASSLRPLYEQYF. The CDR3 coding sequence is TGTGCCAGCAGCCTCCGTCCTCTTTACGAGCAGTACTTC.